A selection of T cell receptor beta chains follows, all from one sample in a study of Ad26.COV2.S vaccination and SARS-CoV-2 variants. Produced via immunoSEQ multiplex PCR; TCRdb's table is partial and in-frame only. The sample lists around 270,000 clones; around nine tenths were seen once. The starting material was peripheral blood, obtained in a trial of Ad26.COV2.S vaccine versus placebo. Source of these receptors: a person aged 18-60 years who received the Ad26.COV2.S COVID-19 vaccine or a placebo. The CDR3 runs from the conserved cysteine through the conserved F or W. A D gene is named only where the DNA matches it firmly. Size tells how often a clone was seen (once, few, many) or the class of an expanded clone, and some rows leave it out.

size: .; D: .; J: TRBJ2-7; V: TRBV3-1/TRBV3-2; DNA: TGTGCCAGCAGCCATCCATCGGGGCAATACTCCTACGAGCAGTACTTC; CDR3: CASSHPSGQYSYEQYF
size: .; D: TRBD1; J: TRBJ1-2; V: TRBV7-9; DNA: TGTGCCAGCAGCCTCAGGCAGGGGGACAGTGGCTACACCTTC; CDR3: CASSLRQGDSGYTF
size: .; D: .; J: TRBJ1-2; V: TRBV9; DNA: TGTGCCAGCAGCATTAGGACAGATGCCTCCTACACCTTC; CDR3: CASSIRTDASYTF
size: .; D: .; J: TRBJ1-1; V: TRBV5-1; DNA: TGCGCCAGCAGCTTGGCAGTGAACACTGAAGCTTTCTTT; CDR3: CASSLAVNTEAFF
size: medium-sized; D: .; J: TRBJ1-1; V: TRBV4-1; DNA: TGCGCCAGCAGCCAGCAAGTACCGGGACACCTGGTCACTGAAGCTTTCTTT; CDR3: CASSQQVPGHLVTEAFF
size: once; D: .; J: TRBJ1-1; V: TRBV27; DNA: TGTGCCAGCAGTTTGAAGGCACAAATGAACACTGAAGCTTTCTTT; CDR3: CASSLKAQMNTEAFF
size: once; D: .; J: TRBJ1-3; V: TRBV5-1; DNA: TGCGCCAGCAGCCAAATGGGAACAGTCTCTGGAAACACCATATATTTT; CDR3: CASSQMGTVSGNTIYF
size: .; D: .; J: TRBJ2-7; V: TRBV4-2; DNA: TGTGCCAGCAGCCAAGAGGGTTCGGGGATCCCCTACGAGCAGTACTTC; CDR3: CASSQEGSGIPYEQYF
size: once; D: TRBD2; J: TRBJ2-1; V: TRBV24-1; DNA: TGTGCCACCAGTGATAGGACTAGCGAAGCTAATGAGCAGTTCTTC; CDR3: CATSDRTSEANEQFF
size: .; D: .; J: TRBJ2-3; V: TRBV18; DNA: TGTGCCAGCTCACTCCTGGGAAAGGCCGGGGGCACAGATACGCAGTATTTT; CDR3: CASSLLGKAGGTDTQYF
size: few; D: .; J: TRBJ1-6; V: TRBV6-4; DNA: TGTGCCAGCAGTGACTCTGGGGAGGGTAATTCACCCCTCCACTTT; CDR3: CASSDSGEGNSPLHF
size: .; D: .; J: TRBJ1-2; V: TRBV12-5; DNA: TGTGCTAGTGGTTGGGGGCAGTCAGCTCGGGGCGGCTACACCTTC; CDR3: CASGWGQSARGGYTF
size: .; D: .; J: TRBJ2-3; V: TRBV9; DNA: TGTGCCAGCAGCCCGAGGGGGTGGACAGATACGCAGTATTTT; CDR3: CASSPRGWTDTQYF
size: .; D: .; J: TRBJ2-5; V: TRBV3-1/TRBV3-2; DNA: TGTGCCAGCAGCCAAGATACAGTAAGGGTAAAGACCCAGTACTTC; CDR3: CASSQDTVRVKTQYF
size: few; D: TRBD2; J: TRBJ2-1; V: TRBV15; DNA: TGTGCCACCAGCAGGGTAGCGGGTTACAATGAGCAGTTCTTC; CDR3: CATSRVAGYNEQFF
size: .; D: .; J: TRBJ2-5; V: TRBV19; DNA: TGTGCCAGTAGTATAGTATCCAGGGAAGAGACCCAGTACTTC; CDR3: CASSIVSREETQYF
size: .; D: TRBD2; J: TRBJ2-1; V: TRBV19; DNA: TGTGCCAGTAGTATCATGGGGACTAGATCCTTCCACAATGAGCAGTTCTTC; CDR3: CASSIMGTRSFHNEQFF
size: .; D: TRBD1; J: TRBJ1-6; V: TRBV5-8; DNA: TGTGCCAGCAGCCGACAGGGATACTCACCCCTCCACTTT; CDR3: CASSRQGYSPLHF
size: .; D: .; J: TRBJ1-5; V: TRBV7-9; DNA: TGTGCCAGCAGCTTAGGTGGCAGGGAATTCAACAGCAATCAGCCCCAGCATTTT; CDR3: CASSLGGREFNSNQPQHF
size: .; D: TRBD1; J: TRBJ1-5; V: TRBV30; DNA: TGTGCCTGGTCGGGACAGGGGAATCAGCCCCAGCATTTT; CDR3: CAWSGQGNQPQHF
size: .; D: .; J: TRBJ1-1; V: TRBV3-1/TRBV3-2; DNA: TGTGCCAGCAGCCGGTCAAGGGGCACTGAAGCTTTCTTT; CDR3: CASSRSRGTEAFF
size: .; D: .; J: TRBJ1-4; V: TRBV12-3/TRBV12-4; DNA: TGTGCCAGCAGTTTCCGGGGAAATGAAAAACTGTTTTTT; CDR3: CASSFRGNEKLFF
size: .; D: TRBD1; J: TRBJ2-1; V: TRBV7-9; DNA: TGTGCCAGCAGCTTACAACCGGGACAGGGAACTCGCAATGAGCAGTTCTTC; CDR3: CASSLQPGQGTRNEQFF
size: .; D: TRBD1; J: TRBJ2-4; V: TRBV11-2; DNA: TGTGCCAGCAGCTTAGGACAGGGGGTAGCCAAAAACATTCAGTACTTC; CDR3: CASSLGQGVAKNIQYF
size: .; D: .; J: TRBJ2-1; V: TRBV3-1/TRBV3-2; DNA: TGTGCCAGCAGCCCCCTCTCCTACAATGAGCAGTTCTTC; CDR3: CASSPLSYNEQFF
size: .; D: TRBD2; J: TRBJ2-5; V: TRBV19; DNA: TGTGCCAGCGGGGGGGGAAAGACCCAGTACTTC; CDR3: CASGGGKTQYF